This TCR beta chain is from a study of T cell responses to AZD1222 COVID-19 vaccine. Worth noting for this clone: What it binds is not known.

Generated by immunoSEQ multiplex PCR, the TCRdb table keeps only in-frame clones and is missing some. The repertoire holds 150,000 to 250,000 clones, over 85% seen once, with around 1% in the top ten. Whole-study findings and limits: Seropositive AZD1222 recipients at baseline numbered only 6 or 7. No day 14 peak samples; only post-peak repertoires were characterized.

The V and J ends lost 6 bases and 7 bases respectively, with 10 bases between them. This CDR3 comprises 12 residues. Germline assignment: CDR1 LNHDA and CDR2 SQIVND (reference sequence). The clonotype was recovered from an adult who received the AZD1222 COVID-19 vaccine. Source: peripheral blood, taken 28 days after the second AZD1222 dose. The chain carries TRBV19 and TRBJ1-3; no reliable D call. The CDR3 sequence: CASRTLGNTIYF. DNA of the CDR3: TGTGCCAGTAGGACCCTCGGCAACACCATATATTTT.